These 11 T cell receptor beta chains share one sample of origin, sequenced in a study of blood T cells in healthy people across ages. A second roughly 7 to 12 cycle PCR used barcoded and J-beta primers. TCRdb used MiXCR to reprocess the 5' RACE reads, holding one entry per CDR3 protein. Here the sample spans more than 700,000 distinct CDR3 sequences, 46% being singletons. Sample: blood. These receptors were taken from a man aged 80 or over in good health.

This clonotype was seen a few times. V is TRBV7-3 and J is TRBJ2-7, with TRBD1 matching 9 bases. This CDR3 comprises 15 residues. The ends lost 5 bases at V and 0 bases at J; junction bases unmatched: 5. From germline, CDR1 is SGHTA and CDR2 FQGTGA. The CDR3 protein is CASSPSTGGSYEQYF. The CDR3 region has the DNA TGTGCCAGCAGCCCGTCGACAGGGGGCTCCTACGAGCAGTACTTC.

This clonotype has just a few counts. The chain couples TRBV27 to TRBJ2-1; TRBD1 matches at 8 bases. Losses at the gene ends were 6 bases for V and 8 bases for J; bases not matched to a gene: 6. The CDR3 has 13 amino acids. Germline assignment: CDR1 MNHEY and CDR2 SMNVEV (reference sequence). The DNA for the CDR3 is TGTGCCAGCAGGCGGACAGGGCCCCATGAGCAGTTCTTC. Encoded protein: CASRRTGPHEQFF.

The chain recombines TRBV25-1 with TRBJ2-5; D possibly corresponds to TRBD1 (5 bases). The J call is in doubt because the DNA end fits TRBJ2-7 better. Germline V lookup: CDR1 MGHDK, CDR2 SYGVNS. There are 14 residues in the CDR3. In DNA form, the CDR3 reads TGTGCCAGCAGTGAAACCCCAGGACAATCCGAGCAGTACTTC. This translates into CASSETPGQSEQYF.

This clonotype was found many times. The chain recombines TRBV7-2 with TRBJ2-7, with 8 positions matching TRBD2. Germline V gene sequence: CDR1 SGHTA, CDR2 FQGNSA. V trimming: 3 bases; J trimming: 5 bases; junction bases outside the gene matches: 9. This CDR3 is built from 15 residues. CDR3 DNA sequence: TGTGCCAGCAGCTTCAAAGGGACTAGTAGCCACGAGCAGTACTTC. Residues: CASSFKGTSSHEQYF.

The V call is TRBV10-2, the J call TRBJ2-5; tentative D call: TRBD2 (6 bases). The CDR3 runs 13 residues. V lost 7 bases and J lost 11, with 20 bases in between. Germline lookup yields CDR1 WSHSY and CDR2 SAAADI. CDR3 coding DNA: TGCGCCAGCACTCCGGGACTCCTCATGGAGCAGTACTTC. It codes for CASTPGLLMEQYF.

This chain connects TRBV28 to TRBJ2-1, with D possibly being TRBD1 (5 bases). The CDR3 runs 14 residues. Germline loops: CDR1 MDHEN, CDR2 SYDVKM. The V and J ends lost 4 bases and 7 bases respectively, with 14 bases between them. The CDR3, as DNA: TGTGCCAGCAGTTGGTGGGGCGCGACAAATGAGCAGTTCTTC. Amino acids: CASSWWGATNEQFF.

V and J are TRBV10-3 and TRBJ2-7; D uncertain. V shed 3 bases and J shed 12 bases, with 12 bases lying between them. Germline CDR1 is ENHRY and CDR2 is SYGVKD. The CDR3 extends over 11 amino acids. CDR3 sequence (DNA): TGTGCCATCAGTGATGAGCGTCTCCTGTACTTC. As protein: CAISDERLLYF.

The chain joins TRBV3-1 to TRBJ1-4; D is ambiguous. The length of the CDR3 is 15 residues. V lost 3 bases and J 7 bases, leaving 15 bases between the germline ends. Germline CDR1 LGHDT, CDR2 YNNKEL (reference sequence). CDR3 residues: CASSHRGVSGEKLFF. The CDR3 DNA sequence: TGTGCCAGCAGCCATCGGGGAGTCAGTGGTGAAAAACTGTTTTTT.

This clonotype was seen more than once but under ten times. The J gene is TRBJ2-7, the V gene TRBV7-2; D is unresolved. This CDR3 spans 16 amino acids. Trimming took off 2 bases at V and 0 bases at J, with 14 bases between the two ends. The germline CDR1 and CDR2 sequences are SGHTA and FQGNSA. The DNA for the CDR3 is TGTGCCAGCAGCTTAATTGGCAATCCGCTCTCCTACGAGCAGTACTTC. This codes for CASSLIGNPLSYEQYF.

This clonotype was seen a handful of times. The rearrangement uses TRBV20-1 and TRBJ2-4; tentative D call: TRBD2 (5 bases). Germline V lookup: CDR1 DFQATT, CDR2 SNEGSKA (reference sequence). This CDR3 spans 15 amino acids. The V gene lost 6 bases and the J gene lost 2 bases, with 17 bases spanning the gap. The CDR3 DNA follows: TGCAGTGCCTCGGACGGAACCGGGACCAAAAACATTCAGTACTTC. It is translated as CSASDGTGTKNIQYF.

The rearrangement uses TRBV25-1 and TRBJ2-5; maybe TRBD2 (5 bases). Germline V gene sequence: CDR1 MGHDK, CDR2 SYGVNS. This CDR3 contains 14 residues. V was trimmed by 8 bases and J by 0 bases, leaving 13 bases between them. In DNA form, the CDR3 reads TGTGCCAGCGGTCCGCGGGCCAACCAAGAGACCCAGTACTTC. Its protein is CASGPRANQETQYF.